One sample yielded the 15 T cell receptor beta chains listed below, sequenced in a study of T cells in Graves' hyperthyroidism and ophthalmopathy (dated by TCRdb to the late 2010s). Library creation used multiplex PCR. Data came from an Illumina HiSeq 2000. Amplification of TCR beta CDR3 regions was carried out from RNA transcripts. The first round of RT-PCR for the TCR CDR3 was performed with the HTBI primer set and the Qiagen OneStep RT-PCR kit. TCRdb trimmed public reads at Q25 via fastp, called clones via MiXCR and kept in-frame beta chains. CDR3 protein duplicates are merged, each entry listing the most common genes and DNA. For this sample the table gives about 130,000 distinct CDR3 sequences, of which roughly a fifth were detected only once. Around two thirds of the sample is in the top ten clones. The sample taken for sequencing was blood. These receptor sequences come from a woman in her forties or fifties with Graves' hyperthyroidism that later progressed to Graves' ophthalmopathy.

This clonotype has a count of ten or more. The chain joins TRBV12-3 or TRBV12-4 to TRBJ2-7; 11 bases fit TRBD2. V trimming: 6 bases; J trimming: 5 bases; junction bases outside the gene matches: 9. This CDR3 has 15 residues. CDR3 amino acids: CASRQTSGRRDEQYF. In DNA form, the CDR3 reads TGTGCCAGCAGACAAACTAGCGGGAGAAGGGACGAGCAGTACTTC.

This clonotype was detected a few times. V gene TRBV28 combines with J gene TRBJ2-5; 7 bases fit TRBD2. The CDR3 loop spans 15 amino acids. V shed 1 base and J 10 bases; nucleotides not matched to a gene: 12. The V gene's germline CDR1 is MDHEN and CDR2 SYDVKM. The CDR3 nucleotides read TGTGCCAGCAGTTTATTGAGGGGAGGGCCGCGTAACCAGTACTTC. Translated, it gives CASSLLRGGPRNQYF. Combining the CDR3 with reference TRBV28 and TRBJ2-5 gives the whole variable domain DVKVTQSSRYLVKRTGEKVFLECVQDMDHENMFWYRQDPGLGLRLIYFSYDVKMKEKGDIPEGYSVSREKKERFSLILESASTNQTSMYLCASSLLRGGPRNQYFGPGTRLLVL.

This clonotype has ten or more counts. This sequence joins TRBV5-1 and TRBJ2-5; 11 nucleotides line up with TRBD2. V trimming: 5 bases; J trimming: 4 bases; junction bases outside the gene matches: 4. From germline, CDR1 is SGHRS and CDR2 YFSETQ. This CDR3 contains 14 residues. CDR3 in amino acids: CASRTGLAGETQYF. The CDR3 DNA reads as TGCGCCAGCAGGACAGGACTAGCGGGAGAGACCCAGTACTTC. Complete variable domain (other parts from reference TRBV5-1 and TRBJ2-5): KAGVTQTPRYLIKTRGQQVTLSCSPISGHRSVSWYQQTPGQGLQFLFEYFSETQRNKGNFPGRFSGRQFSNSRSEMNVSTLELGDSALYLCASRTGLAGETQYFGPGTRLLVL.

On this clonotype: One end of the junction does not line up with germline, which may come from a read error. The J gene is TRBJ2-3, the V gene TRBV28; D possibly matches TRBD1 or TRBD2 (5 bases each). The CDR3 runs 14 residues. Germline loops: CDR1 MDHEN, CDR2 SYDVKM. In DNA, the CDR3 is TGTGCCAGCAGTCCCTGGGGGTCGGCAGATGCGCAGTATTTT. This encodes CASSPWGSADAQYF. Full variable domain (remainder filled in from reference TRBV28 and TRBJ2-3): DVKVTQSSRYLVKRTGEKVFLECVQDMDHENMFWYRQDPGLGLRLIYFSYDVKMKEKGDIPEGYSVSREKKERFSLILESASTNQTSMYLCASSPWGSADAQYFGPGTRLTVL.

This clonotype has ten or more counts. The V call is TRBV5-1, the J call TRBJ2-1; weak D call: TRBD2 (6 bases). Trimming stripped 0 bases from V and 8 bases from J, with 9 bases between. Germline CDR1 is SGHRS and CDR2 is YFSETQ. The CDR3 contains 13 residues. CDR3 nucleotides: TGCGCCAGCAGCTTGGTTGCGGGATATGAGCAGTTCTTC. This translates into CASSLVAGYEQFF.

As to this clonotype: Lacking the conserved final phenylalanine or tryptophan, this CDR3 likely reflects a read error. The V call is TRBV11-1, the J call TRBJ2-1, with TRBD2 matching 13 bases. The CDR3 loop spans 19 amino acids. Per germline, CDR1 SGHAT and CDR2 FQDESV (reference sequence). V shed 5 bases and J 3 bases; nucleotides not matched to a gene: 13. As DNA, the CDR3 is TGTGCCAGCAGCCGGACGGTTACTAGCGGGAGGGCCGGCTACAATGAGCAGTTCCTC. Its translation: CASSRTVTSGRAGYNEQFL.

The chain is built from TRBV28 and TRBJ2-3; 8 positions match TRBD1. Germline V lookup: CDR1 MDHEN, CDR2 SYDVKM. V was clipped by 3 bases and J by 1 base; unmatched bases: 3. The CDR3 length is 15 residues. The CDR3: CASSLEDRGTDTQYF. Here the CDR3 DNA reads TGTGCCAGCAGTTTGGAGGACAGGGGCACAGATACGCAGTATTTT.

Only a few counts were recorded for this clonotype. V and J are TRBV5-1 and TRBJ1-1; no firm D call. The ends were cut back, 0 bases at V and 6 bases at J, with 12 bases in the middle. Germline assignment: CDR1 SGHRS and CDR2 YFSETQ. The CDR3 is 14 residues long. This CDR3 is CASSLELLGPEAFF. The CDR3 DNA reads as TGCGCCAGCAGCTTGGAGTTATTGGGCCCTGAAGCTTTCTTT.

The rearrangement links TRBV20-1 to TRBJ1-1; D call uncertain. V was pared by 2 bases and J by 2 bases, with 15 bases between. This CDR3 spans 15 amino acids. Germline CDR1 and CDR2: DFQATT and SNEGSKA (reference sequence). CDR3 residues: CSARPFRRPNTEAFF. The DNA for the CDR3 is TGCAGTGCTAGACCGTTCAGGAGACCAAACACTGAAGCTTTCTTT.

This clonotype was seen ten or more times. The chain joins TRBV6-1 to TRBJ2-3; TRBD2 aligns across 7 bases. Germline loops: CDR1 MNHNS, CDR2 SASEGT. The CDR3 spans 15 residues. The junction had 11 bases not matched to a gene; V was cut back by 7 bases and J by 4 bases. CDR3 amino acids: CASTVFGREPDTQYF. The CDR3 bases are TGTGCCAGCACCGTCTTTGGGCGGGAGCCAGATACGCAGTATTTT.

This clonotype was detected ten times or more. This CDR3 reads CASRSGQGAAEKLFF. DNA for the CDR3: TGCGCCAGCAGATCAGGACAGGGGGCCGCTGAAAAACTGTTTTTT. The chain recombines TRBV5-1 with TRBJ1-4; 11 bases are a match to TRBD1. The CDR3 covers 15 residues. V shed 5 bases and J 7 bases; nucleotides not matched to a gene: 7. In germline, CDR1 is SGHRS, CDR2 YFSETQ.

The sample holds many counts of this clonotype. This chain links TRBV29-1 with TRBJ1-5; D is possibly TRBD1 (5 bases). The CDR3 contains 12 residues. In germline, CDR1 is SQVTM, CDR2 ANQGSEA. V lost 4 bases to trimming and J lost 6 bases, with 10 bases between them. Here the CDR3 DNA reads TGCAGCGTTGGGCAGGGAGGTCAGCCCCAGCATTTT. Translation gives CSVGQGGQPQHF.

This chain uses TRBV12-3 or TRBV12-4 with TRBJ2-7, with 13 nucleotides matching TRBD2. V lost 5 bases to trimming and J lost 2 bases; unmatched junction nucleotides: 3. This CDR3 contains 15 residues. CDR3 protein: CASSGLAGVPYEQYF. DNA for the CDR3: TGTGCCAGCAGTGGACTAGCGGGGGTACCCTACGAGCAGTACTTC.

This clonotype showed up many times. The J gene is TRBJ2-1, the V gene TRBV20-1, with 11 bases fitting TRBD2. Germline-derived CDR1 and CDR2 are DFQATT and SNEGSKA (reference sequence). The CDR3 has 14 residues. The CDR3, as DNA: TGCAGCCGTCATGGGACTAGCGGAGGGAATGAGCAGTTCTTC. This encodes CSRHGTSGGNEQFF.

The CDR3 nucleotides are TGTGCCAGCAGCTTAGACTATAATTCACCCCTCCACTTT. Its protein product is CASSLDYNSPLHF. This chain joins TRBV7-3 and TRBJ1-6; D gene uncertain. The germline V gene has CDR1 SGHTA and CDR2 FQGTGA. This CDR3 contains 13 residues. Trimming took 2 bases from V and 3 from J, leaving 2 bases between them.